The clone carrying this TCR beta chain appeared a single time. Its specificity is unknown. With 3 bases clipped from V and 2 bases from J, the junction kept 6 bases outside the gene matches. Germline CDR1 and CDR2: KGHSH and LQKENI. There are 15 residues in the CDR3. This entry comes from a study of shared clonotypes between healthy human individuals. For the study at large: Researchers assigned three CD4 naive, three CD4 memory, two CD8 naive and one CD8 memory plate to each donor.

At a deep level, the assay was run. Libraries were prepared by immunoSEQ multiplex PCR; TCRdb keeps only in-frame clonotypes and omits some of them. The table shows roughly 1.5 million clones, with 95% to 99% occurring only once. Findings of the study overall: Read depth was anticipated to influence clonotype sharing among donors. Naive CD4 clonotype sharing across a handful of donors was 4.5% to 6%.

Sample: naive CD4+ T cells sorted from blood. This sample's subset: CD45RA+ positively selected. This receptor was identified in a man younger than 45 in good health. This chain connects TRBV18 to TRBJ2-7; 8 bases map to TRBD2. CDR3 coding DNA: TGTGCCAGCTCACCCGGAGCGGGAGCCCCCTACGAGCAGTACTTC. Amino acid sequence: CASSPGAGAPYEQYF.